This T cell receptor (beta chain) originates from a study of blood T cell repertoires in COVID-19. TCRdb's table, derived via immunoSEQ multiplex PCR, lists solely in-frame clones and lacks some. The top ten clones hold 11% of a sample with 250,000 to 350,000 clones, 85% to 90% of them seen once. The CDR3 runs 12 residues. In germline, CDR1 is MDHEN, CDR2 SYDVKM. V was pared by 4 bases and J by 2 bases, with 6 bases between. This TCR came from a woman aged 25-40 years with COVID-19, enrolled during active disease. Sequencing was carried out using peripheral blood. The chain couples TRBV28 to TRBJ2-7; tentatively, D is TRBD1 (5 bases). The CDR3 spells CASSWGTYEQYF. The CDR3 nucleotides read TGTGCCAGCAGTTGGGGCACCTACGAGCAGTACTTC.